This T cell receptor (beta chain) originates from a study of T cell responses to AZD1222 COVID-19 vaccine. The germline CDR1 and CDR2 sequences are SGHRS and YFSETQ. V lost 4 bases and J lost 4; bases outside the gene matches: 8. This CDR3 has 15 residues. The data were produced by immunoSEQ multiplex PCR, yet TCRdb's version contains in-frame clones alone and is incomplete. The table has around 110,000 clones, 85% to 95% seen once. Study-level points and caveats: Most donors were white British, females outnumbered males, and clonal diversity was possibly underestimated.

Concerning this clone itself: Its specificity is not known.

The sample in question was peripheral blood, obtained on day 0 of AZD1222 vaccination. The rearrangement joins TRBV5-1 to TRBJ1-3, with 7 bases matching TRBD1. The clonotype comes from an adult in good health. DNA for the CDR3: TGCGCCAGCAGCCCGACAGGGCAGGAAGGAAACACCATATATTTT. This encodes CASSPTGQEGNTIYF.